This T cell receptor (beta chain) was sequenced in a study of OX40 agonist ivuxolimab in advanced cancers. Across the whole study: Of mixed ages from about 23 to 79 and averaging approximately 60 years, the group was roughly 85% male.

This clone has only a few counts. The CDR3 runs to 14 residues. The germline V gene has CDR1 MNHEY and CDR2 SMNVEV (reference sequence). With 3 bases removed from V and 3 bases from J, the gap between germline ends came to 11 bases. TCRdb's copy holds only in-frame clones and misses some; the assay was immunoSEQ multiplex PCR. Of under 85,000 clones in the sample, over 85% are singletons; the top ten hold roughly 22%. V and J are TRBV27 and TRBJ1-1, with D unclear. The TCR was taken from an adult with an advanced solid tumor such as melanoma, head and neck, liver or kidney cancer. Sample: CD4+ or CD8+ T cells sorted from blood, taken in a trial of the OX40 agonist ivuxolimab. The CDR3 nucleotides are TGTGCCAGCAGTTTGCGGACTGACTACACTGAAGCTTTCTTT. This encodes CASSLRTDYTEAFF.